This section outlines one TCR beta chain sequence together with its context. Germline lookup yields CDR1 GTSNPN and CDR2 SVGIG (reference sequence). The length of the CDR3 is 15 residues. V was cut by 4 bases and J by 0 bases, with 14 bases left in between. This record comes from a study of T cells in Graves' hyperthyroidism and ophthalmopathy. 10 ml fresh peripheral blood yielded the PBMCs. RNA transcripts gave rise to amplified TCR beta CDR3 regions. TCR CDR3 underwent first-round RT-PCR with the HTBI primer set. Each CDR3 protein is one row after TCRdb ran MiXCR on the multiplex PCR reads. The sample holds 500,000 to 800,000 distinct CDR3 sequences, roughly 15% seen once.

Material: blood. The chain has TRBV30 and TRBJ2-3, with D possibly matching TRBD1 (6 bases). The receptor was derived from a woman aged 50 to 60 with Graves' ophthalmopathy. The CDR3 here is CAWKLLGGSTDTQYF. The CDR3 DNA reads as TGTGCCTGGAAGTTACTAGGGGGTAGCACAGATACGCAGTATTTT.